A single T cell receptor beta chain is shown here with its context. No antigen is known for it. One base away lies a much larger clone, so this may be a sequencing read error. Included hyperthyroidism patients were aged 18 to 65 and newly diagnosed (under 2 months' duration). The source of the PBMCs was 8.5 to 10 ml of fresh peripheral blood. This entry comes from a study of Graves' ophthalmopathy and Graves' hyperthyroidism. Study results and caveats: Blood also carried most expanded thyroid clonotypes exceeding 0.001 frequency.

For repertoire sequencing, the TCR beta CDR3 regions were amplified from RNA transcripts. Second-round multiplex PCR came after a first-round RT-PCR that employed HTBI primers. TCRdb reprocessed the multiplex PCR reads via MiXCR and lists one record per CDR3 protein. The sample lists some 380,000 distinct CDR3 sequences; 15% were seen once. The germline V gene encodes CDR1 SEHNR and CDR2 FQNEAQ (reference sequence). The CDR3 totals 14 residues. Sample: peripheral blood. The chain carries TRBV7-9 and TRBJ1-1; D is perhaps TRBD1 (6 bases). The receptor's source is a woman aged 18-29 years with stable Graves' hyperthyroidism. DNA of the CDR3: TGTGCCAGCAGCTTTCAGGGGAGTGGCACTGAAGATTTCTTT. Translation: CASSFQGSGTEDFF.